This TCR beta chain comes out of a study of T-cell reconstitution after alpha-beta-depleted transplantation in children. It was with unique molecular identifiers that the TCRbeta library was prepared. TCRdb passed the PCR reads through MiXCR, listing each CDR3 protein once. The sample includes some 600,000 distinct CDR3 sequences, roughly 17% seen only once; the top ten take over 0.95%. The specimen was PBMCs from the stem cell graft donor, collected from the stem cell graft. The receptor comes from a human donor who donated a stem cell graft to a child with acute myeloid leukemia.

CDR3 protein: CSVSGGGTEAFF. CDR3 DNA: TGCAGCGTTTCAGGGGGCGGAACTGAAGCTTTCTTT. The genes are TRBV29-1 and TRBJ1-1, with 8 bases lining up with TRBD1. Germline assignment: CDR1 SQVTM and CDR2 ANQGSEA. This CDR3 has 12 amino acids. The V gene end was trimmed by 5 bases and the J gene end by 5 bases; junction bases not matched to a gene: 4.